The 17 T cell receptor beta chains listed next were all sequenced from one sample in a study of blood T cell repertoires in COVID-19. The table came from immunoSEQ multiplex PCR; TCRdb's copy has only in-frame clones and leaves some out. The data hold approximately 400,000 clones, with 80% to 90% observed a single time. Sequences were obtained from peripheral blood. The source of these receptors is a middle-aged man with acute or convalescent COVID-19.

This clone was counted a single time. V usage is TRBV29-1 and J usage is TRBJ2-7; D may be TRBD2 (6 bases). Germline CDR1 and CDR2: SQVTM and ANQGSEA. This CDR3 is built from 13 residues. Trimming shortened V by 4 bases and J by 0 bases, and 10 bases separated the two germline ends. The CDR3 reads CSVVGGVSYEQYF. Written as DNA, the CDR3 is TGCAGCGTTGTGGGGGGAGTCTCCTACGAGCAGTACTTC.

V and J are TRBV7-2 and TRBJ2-3; a possible D gene is TRBD2 (7 bases). CDR1 is SGHTA, CDR2 FQGNSA, per germline. V was cut by 4 bases and J by 1 base, with 15 bases left in between. There are 16 residues in the CDR3. Written as DNA, the CDR3 is TGTGCCAGCAGCTCCCTCGGGGGGCCCGGCACAGATACGCAGTATTTT. Translating gives CASSSLGGPGTDTQYF.

The chain combines TRBV29-1 with TRBJ2-6; maybe TRBD1 (7 bases). Per the germline V gene, CDR1 is SQVTM and CDR2 is ANQGSEA. The V and J ends lost 4 bases and 7 bases respectively, with 20 bases between them. This CDR3 comprises 16 residues. The CDR3 protein is CSVAWSRRGVANVLTF. The CDR3 DNA reads TGCAGCGTTGCCTGGTCCCGCAGGGGGGTCGCCAACGTCCTGACTTTC.

V and J are TRBV3-1 (or the pseudogene TRBV3-2) and TRBJ2-3; D gene ambiguous. Germline V lookup: CDR1 LGHDT, CDR2 YNNKEL (reference sequence). This CDR3 comprises 15 residues. V lost 4 bases and J 5 bases, leaving 16 bases between the germline ends. The CDR3 DNA is TGTGCCAGCAGCCCTTCCACGGAGCCGATAGATACGCAGTATTTT. Translated: CASSPSTEPIDTQYF.

This rearrangement joins TRBV2 to TRBJ2-3; D is perhaps TRBD1 (6 bases). The germline V gene has CDR1 SNHLY and CDR2 FYNNEI. The CDR3 is 17 amino acids. V gave up 3 bases and J gave up 0 bases, with 16 bases separating them. CDR3 in DNA: TGTGCCAGCAGTGATGGCGGACAGAGAACAAGCACAGATACGCAGTATTTT. Residues: CASSDGGQRTSTDTQYF.

The V gene is TRBV6-2 or TRBV6-3, the J gene TRBJ1-5, with 12 bases that match TRBD1. Germline trimming cut 5 bases from V and 6 bases from J; bases unmatched to any gene: 5. Germline V gene sequence: CDR1 MNHEY, CDR2 SVGEGT. The CDR3 has 15 amino acids. The CDR3 reads CASSLGTGGIQPQHF. CDR3 DNA: TGTGCCAGCAGTCTCGGGACAGGGGGCATTCAGCCCCAGCATTTT.

As to this clone: Sequence at one end of the junction differs from germline and may be a read error. The chain recombines TRBV7-7 with TRBJ2-2; possible D gene TRBD2, 6 bases. CDR3 length: 17 residues. The germline CDR1 and CDR2 sequences are SSHAT and FNYEAQ (reference sequence). This CDR3 is CASSSNPPGRNTGELFF. For the CDR3, the DNA is TGTGCTAGCAGCTCAAACCCCCCCGGGAGGAACACCGGGGAGCTGTTTTTT. The whole variable domain, remainder taken from reference TRBV7-7 and TRBJ2-2, is GAGVSQSPRYKVTKRGQDVTLRCDPISSHATLYWYQQALGQGPEFLTYFNYEAQPDKSGLPSDRFSAERPEGSISTLTIQRTEQRDSAMYRCASSSNPPGRNTGELFFGEGSRLTVL.

The CDR3 bases are TGTGCCAGCAGTTACGGACAGAGTAATGAAAAACTGTTTTTT. Amino acids: CASSYGQSNEKLFF. This chain joins TRBV6-5 and TRBJ1-4; TRBD1 might be the D (6 bases). Germline loops: CDR1 MNHEY, CDR2 SVGAGI. CDR3 size: 14 residues. The V end lost 2 bases, the J end lost 4 bases, and 8 bases lay between the germline ends.

The chain uses TRBV6-6 and TRBJ2-3, with D perhaps TRBD1 (8 bases). The germline V gene encodes CDR1 MNHNY and CDR2 SVGAGI (reference sequence). There are 15 residues in the CDR3. V lost 5 bases to trimming and J lost 2 bases, with 14 bases between them. The CDR3 bases are TGTGCCAGCAGTAGGACAGGGAGGGCCACAGATACGCAGTATTTT. Amino acids: CASSRTGRATDTQYF.

V is TRBV29-1 and J is TRBJ2-7, with 8 bases identical to TRBD2. Unmatched junction bases numbered 12, after V lost 0 bases and J lost 2 bases. Germline V lookup: CDR1 SQVTM, CDR2 ANQGSEA. The CDR3 contains 17 residues. In nucleotides, the CDR3 is TGCAGCGTTGAAGAACCAGGAACAAGCGGGAGACCCTACGAGCAGTACTTC. Amino acids: CSVEEPGTSGRPYEQYF.

V and J are TRBV5-6 and TRBJ1-5; unclear D gene. The V and J ends lost 4 bases and 6 bases respectively, with 8 bases between them. Per germline, CDR1 SGHDT and CDR2 YYEEEE. The CDR3 is made up of 12 amino acids. The CDR3 DNA is TGTGCCAGCAGCGTCCGGGGTCAGCCCCAGCATTTT. Its translation is CASSVRGQPQHF.

This chain links TRBV27 with TRBJ2-5, with a tentative D call TRBD1 (8 bases). Trimming shortened V by 4 bases and J by 4 bases, and 22 bases separated the two germline ends. The CDR3 sequence is 17 residues long. The germline V gene encodes CDR1 MNHEY and CDR2 SMNVEV (reference sequence). Here the CDR3 reads CASSWSPQGGIVETQYF. As DNA, the CDR3 is TGTGCCAGCAGTTGGTCCCCACAGGGGGGGATAGTAGAGACCCAGTACTTC.

The J gene is TRBJ1-3, the V gene TRBV4-3, with 7 bases that match TRBD1. V was clipped by 2 bases and J by 2 bases; unmatched bases: 0. Germline values: CDR1 LGHNA, CDR2 YSLEER. This CDR3 has 14 amino acids. For the CDR3, the DNA is TGCGCCAGCAGCCAAACAGGGGCTGGAAACACCATATATTTT. Its protein product is CASSQTGAGNTIYF.

The chain uses TRBV7-8 and TRBJ1-1, with D unclear. V lost 0 bases to trimming and J lost 0 bases, with 11 bases between them. Germline lookup yields CDR1 SGHVS and CDR2 FQNEAQ. The CDR3 is 16 amino acids. The CDR3 is CASSLARPPMNTEAFF. In nucleotides, the CDR3 is TGTGCCAGCAGCTTAGCGCGCCCACCTATGAACACTGAAGCTTTCTTT.

The V gene is TRBV6-5, the J gene TRBJ1-6; maybe TRBD1 (5 bases). CDR1 is MNHEY, CDR2 SVGAGI, per germline. The CDR3 extends over 15 amino acids. Trimming removed 6 bases at V and 7 bases at J, with 16 bases between. DNA of the CDR3: TGTGCCAGCAGCTCCTTCCAGGGTGGGAATTCACCCCTCCACTTT. Translating it yields CASSSFQGGNSPLHF.

The CDR3 DNA is TGTGCCAGCAGCCAAGGACAGGGTCAGGACTATGGCTACACCTTC. This codes for CASSQGQGQDYGYTF. This chain links TRBV3-1 (or the pseudogene TRBV3-2) with TRBJ1-2; 7 nucleotides match TRBD1. Losses at the gene ends were 1 base for V and 3 bases for J; bases not matched to a gene: 5. The CDR3 is 15 residues long. Germline V gene lookup returns CDR1 LGHDT and CDR2 YNNKEL (reference sequence).

The chain couples TRBV7-2 to TRBJ2-7; weak D call: TRBD2 (6 bases). Germline V CDR1 and CDR2: SGHTA, FQGNSA. The CDR3 is 17 residues long. V was trimmed by 2 bases and J by 0 bases, leaving 17 bases between them. The CDR3 loop reads CASSLRGIQRHSYEQYF. The CDR3 DNA reads TGTGCCAGCAGCTTACGCGGGATCCAGCGACACTCCTACGAGCAGTACTTC.